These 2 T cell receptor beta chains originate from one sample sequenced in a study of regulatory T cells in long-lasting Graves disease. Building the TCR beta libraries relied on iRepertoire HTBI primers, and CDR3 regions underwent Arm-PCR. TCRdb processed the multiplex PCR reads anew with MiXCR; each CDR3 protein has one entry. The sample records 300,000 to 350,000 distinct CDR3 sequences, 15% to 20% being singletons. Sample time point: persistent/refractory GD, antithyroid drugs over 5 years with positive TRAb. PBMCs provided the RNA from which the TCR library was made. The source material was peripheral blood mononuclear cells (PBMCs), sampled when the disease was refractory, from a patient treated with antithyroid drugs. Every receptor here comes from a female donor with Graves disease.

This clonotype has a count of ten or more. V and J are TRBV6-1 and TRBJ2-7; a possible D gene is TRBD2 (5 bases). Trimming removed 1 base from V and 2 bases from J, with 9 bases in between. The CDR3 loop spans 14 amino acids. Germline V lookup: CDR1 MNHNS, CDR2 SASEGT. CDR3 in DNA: TGTGCCAGCAGTGAAGGCGGGTCCGCCTACGAGCAGTACTTC. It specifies CASSEGGSAYEQYF.

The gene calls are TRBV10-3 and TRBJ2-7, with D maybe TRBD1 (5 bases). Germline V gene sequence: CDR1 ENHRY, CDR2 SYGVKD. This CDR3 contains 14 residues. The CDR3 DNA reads TGTGCCATCAGTGAGTCGAACCTCAGGGCTAGGGTAACGGTC. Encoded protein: CAISESNLRARVTV.